Listed below are T cell receptor beta chains from one sample, sequenced in a study of blood T cell repertoires in COVID-19. The method was immunoSEQ multiplex PCR; TCRdb's version includes in-frame clones alone and lacks a portion of them. Altogether more than 150,000 clones are present, 70% to 80% being singletons, with the ten largest covering about 18%. The sample taken for sequencing was PBMCs or T cells enriched from blood (not recorded which). The receptors were sampled from a woman aged 45-59 years who had recovered from COVID-19. Both conserved end residues are part of each CDR3. D genes are given only for firm matches. The size entry is marked missing in some rows and otherwise reads once, few, many or a size class.

size: -; V: TRBV30; D: TRBD1; J: TRBJ1-1; DNA: TGTGCCTGGAGAACAGGGGAGTTCACTGAAGCTTTCTTT; CDR3: CAWRTGEFTEAFF
size: -; V: TRBV11-2; D: -; J: TRBJ1-1; DNA: TGTGCCAGCAGCATCGGACAGTCCACTGAAGCTTTCTTT; CDR3: CASSIGQSTEAFF
size: -; V: TRBV28; D: TRBD2; J: TRBJ2-1; DNA: TGTGCCAGCAGTTTAGGGGGACTAGCGGGGGGAAATGAGCAGTTCTTC; CDR3: CASSLGGLAGGNEQFF
size: -; V: TRBV7-9; D: TRBD1; J: TRBJ2-1; DNA: TGTGCCAGCAGCCCCCCCGGGACAGGGGGCAATGAGCAGTTCTTC; CDR3: CASSPPGTGGNEQFF
size: -; V: TRBV2; D: TRBD1; J: TRBJ2-4; DNA: TGTGCCAGCAGTGGACAGGGCACGGGAAGAGGCATTCAGTACTTC; CDR3: CASSGQGTGRGIQYF
size: -; V: TRBV18; D: TRBD2; J: TRBJ2-2; DNA: TGTGCCAGCTCACCACTCGGGACTACGTATAAAACCACCGGGGAGCTGTTTTTT; CDR3: CASSPLGTTYKTTGELFF
size: -; V: TRBV27; D: -; J: TRBJ1-2; DNA: TGTGCCAGCAGTTTTAGGGCAGGGAATGGCTACACCTTC; CDR3: CASSFRAGNGYTF
size: once; V: TRBV18; D: TRBD1; J: TRBJ1-6; DNA: TGTGCCAGCTCGTTCGGACAGGGGATGAATTCACCCCTCCACTTT; CDR3: CASSFGQGMNSPLHF
size: -; V: TRBV6-5; D: -; J: TRBJ1-2; DNA: TGTGCCAGCAGTTTCGACAGTAACTATGGCTACACCTTC; CDR3: CASSFDSNYGYTF
size: -; V: TRBV9; D: -; J: TRBJ2-1; DNA: TGTGCCAGCAGCGTGGGGGGGGCCACCCCCTACAATGAGCAGTTCTTC; CDR3: CASSVGGATPYNEQFF
size: few; V: TRBV19; D: -; J: TRBJ2-1; DNA: TGTGCCAGTAGCCAGTCACCCAATGAGCAGTTCTTC; CDR3: CASSQSPNEQFF
size: -; V: TRBV21-1; D: -; J: TRBJ1-5; DNA: TGTGCCAGCAGCAAGGGGACAGGGGAGGGTCAGCCCCAGCATTTT; CDR3: CASSKGTGEGQPQHF
size: -; V: TRBV4-1; D: -; J: TRBJ1-5; DNA: TGCGCCAGCAGCCAAGATCTGTATCAGCCCCAGCATTTT; CDR3: CASSQDLYQPQHF
size: -; V: TRBV30; D: -; J: TRBJ2-7; DNA: TGTGCCTGGAGTGAATTCTCGGGTGAGCAGTACTTC; CDR3: CAWSEFSGEQYF
size: -; V: TRBV6-5; D: -; J: TRBJ1-1; DNA: TGTGCCAGCAGCGACCGGGGGGTTCCGAACACTGAAGCTTTCTTT; CDR3: CASSDRGVPNTEAFF
size: -; V: TRBV28; D: -; J: TRBJ1-1; DNA: TGTGCCAGCAGCCTCCACGCGGGGGGAATGACTCTAATGAACACTGAAGCTTTCTTT; CDR3: CASSLHAGGMTLMNTEAFF
size: -; V: TRBV19; D: -; J: TRBJ1-1; DNA: TGTGCCAGTAGTGGGGTATGGCAGGGTGAAGCTTTCTTT; CDR3: CASSGVWQGEAFF
size: -; V: TRBV5-1; D: -; J: TRBJ2-1; DNA: TGCGCCAGCAGCTTGGCAGTCCACAATGAGCAGTTCTTC; CDR3: CASSLAVHNEQFF
size: -; V: TRBV28; D: -; J: TRBJ1-5; DNA: TGTGCCAGCAGTTCCCTGAAACAGGGTTCCAATCAGCCCCAGCATTTT; CDR3: CASSSLKQGSNQPQHF
size: -; V: TRBV5-1; D: TRBD2; J: TRBJ2-1; DNA: TGCGCCAGCAGCTGGGGGACTAGCGGAGACTACAATGAGCAGTTCTTC; CDR3: CASSWGTSGDYNEQFF
size: -; V: TRBV7-9; D: TRBD1; J: TRBJ2-3; DNA: TGTGCCAGCAGCCTTAGAGGGGGCCGAACAGATACGCAGTATTTT; CDR3: CASSLRGGRTDTQYF
size: many; V: TRBV2; D: TRBD1; J: TRBJ2-7; DNA: TGTGCCAGCAGATGGACAGGTGACCCCTACGAGCAGTACTTC; CDR3: CASRWTGDPYEQYF
size: -; V: TRBV6-1; D: -; J: TRBJ2-7; DNA: TGTGCCAGCAGTGAAACAGGAGTCGCCTCCTACGAGCAGTACTTC; CDR3: CASSETGVASYEQYF
size: -; V: TRBV27; D: -; J: TRBJ2-7; DNA: TGTGCCAGCAGTTTGGGCCCCCCAACCCGCTCCTACGAGCAGTACTTC; CDR3: CASSLGPPTRSYEQYF
size: once; V: TRBV10-1; D: TRBD1; J: TRBJ2-7; DNA: TGCGCCAGCAGTGACAGCCTTCGACAGGGGGATTCTGGGGAGCAGTACTTC; CDR3: CASSDSLRQGDSGEQYF
size: -; V: TRBV27; D: -; J: TRBJ2-7; DNA: TGTGCCAGCAGTCCAAGGAGCTCCTACGAGCAGTACTTC; CDR3: CASSPRSSYEQYF
size: -; V: TRBV19; D: -; J: TRBJ2-5; DNA: TGTGCCAGTAGTCACAGGCCACTGCACCAAGAGACCCAGTACTTC; CDR3: CASSHRPLHQETQYF
size: -; V: TRBV11-3; D: -; J: TRBJ1-2; DNA: TGTGCCAGCACCAGTACGACCTTTCGAGGTCTTAACTATGGCTACACCTTC; CDR3: CASTSTTFRGLNYGYTF
size: -; V: TRBV5-1; D: TRBD2; J: TRBJ2-7; DNA: TGCGCCAGCAGGCGGAACCCCGGGAGGGAGGCCGAGCAGTACTTC; CDR3: CASRRNPGREAEQYF
size: -; V: TRBV20-1; D: -; J: TRBJ2-3; DNA: TGCACGGTTAGCACAGATACGCAGTATTTT; CDR3: CTVSTDTQYF
size: -; V: TRBV5-1; D: -; J: TRBJ2-3; DNA: TGCGCCAGCAGCACTTCCGGGGGAGAGACGCAGTATTTT; CDR3: CASSTSGGETQYF
size: -; V: TRBV11-2; D: -; J: TRBJ1-4; DNA: TGTGCCAGCAGCTGGGGGGAGGGGAGTGAAAAACTGTTTTTT; CDR3: CASSWGEGSEKLFF
size: -; V: TRBV28; D: TRBD1; J: TRBJ2-2; DNA: TGTGCCAGCAGTTCCCAGACCGGACAGGGCCCCGGGGAGCTGTTTTTT; CDR3: CASSSQTGQGPGELFF
size: once; V: TRBV4-1; D: TRBD2; J: TRBJ2-1; DNA: TGCGCCAGCAGCCAAGTAAGCGGGACCATTTACAATGAGCAGTTCTTC; CDR3: CASSQVSGTIYNEQFF
size: -; V: TRBV5-1; D: -; J: TRBJ2-5; DNA: TGCGCCAGCAGCTCCGGCTCCGGGGGAGAGACCCAGTACTTC; CDR3: CASSSGSGGETQYF